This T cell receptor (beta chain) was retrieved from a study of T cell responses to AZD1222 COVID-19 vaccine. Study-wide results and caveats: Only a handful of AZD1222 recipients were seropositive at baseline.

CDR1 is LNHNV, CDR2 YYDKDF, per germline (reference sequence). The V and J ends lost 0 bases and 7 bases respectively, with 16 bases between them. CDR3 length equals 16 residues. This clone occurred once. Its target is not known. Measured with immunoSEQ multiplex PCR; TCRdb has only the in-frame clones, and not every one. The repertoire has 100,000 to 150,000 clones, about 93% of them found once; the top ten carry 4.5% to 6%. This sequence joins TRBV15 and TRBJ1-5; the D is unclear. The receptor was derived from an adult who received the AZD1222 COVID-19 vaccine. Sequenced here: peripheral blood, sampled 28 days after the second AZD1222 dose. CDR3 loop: CATSRDHPGKGQPQHF. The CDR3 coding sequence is TGTGCCACCAGCAGAGATCATCCGGGAAAGGGACAGCCCCAGCATTTT.